The 25 T cell receptor beta chains below were found in one sample sequenced in a study of blood T cell repertoires in COVID-19. Sequencing used immunoSEQ multiplex PCR; TCRdb keeps in-frame clones, though not all of them. Among 50,000 to 60,000 clones listed, roughly 91% were seen once. Sequencing input: peripheral blood. The receptors come from a human donor in a cohort sampled during active COVID-19.

Only a few counts were recorded for this clone. The chain uses TRBV2 and TRBJ1-6; 7 bases match TRBD1. Trimming at V came to 6 bases and at J to 5 bases, leaving 1 base not matched to a gene. The CDR3 contains 13 residues. Germline V gene lookup returns CDR1 SNHLY and CDR2 FYNNEI. CDR3 region: CASSRGDNSPLHF. The CDR3 coding sequence is TGTGCCAGCAGCAGGGGGGATAATTCACCCCTCCACTTT.

V and J are TRBV7-2 and TRBJ1-1; D unclear. Trimming took 5 bases from V and 1 from J, leaving 8 bases between them. Germline CDR1 is SGHTA and CDR2 is FQGNSA. The CDR3 is 13 amino acids. CDR3 sequence reads: CASSSRENTEAFF. The CDR3 bases are TGTGCCAGCAGCAGCCGGGAGAACACTGAAGCTTTCTTT.

In its sample, this clone was seen a few times. The gene calls are TRBV15 and TRBJ2-3, with D possibly TRBD2 on 7 matching bases. This CDR3 spans 15 amino acids. Germline V gene sequence: CDR1 LNHNV, CDR2 YYDKDF (reference sequence). The ends were cut back, 5 bases at V and 6 bases at J, with 18 bases in the middle. CDR3 in DNA: TGTGCCACCAGCGGTGCTTGGGGGGGCCGGGATACGCAGTATTTT. It yields the protein CATSGAWGGRDTQYF.

V and J are TRBV12-2 and TRBJ1-1. TRBV12-2 is shown as a pseudogene. The CDR3 is 16 residues long. The CDR3 region is CASRPHTPRVNTEAFF. For the CDR3, the DNA is TGTGCAAGTCGCCCCCACACACCCCGGGTGAACACTGAAGCTTTCTTT.

A single count supports this clone. CDR3 sequence reads: CAGGTTSNTGELFF. The CDR3 coding sequence is TGTGCCGGAGGAACAACATCGAACACCGGGGAGCTGTTTTTT. The chain is built from TRBV30 and TRBJ2-2, with a possible D match to TRBD2 (5 bases). V lost 8 bases and J 0 bases, leaving 13 bases between the germline ends. This CDR3 region has 14 residues. Germline V gives CDR1 GTSNPN, CDR2 SVGIG (reference sequence). Looking up the rest from reference TRBV30 and TRBJ2-2 gives the full variable domain: SQTIHQWPATLVQPVGSPLSLECTVEGTSNPNLYWYRQAAGRGLQLLFYSVGIGQISSEVPQNLSASRPQDRQFILSSKKLLLSDSGFYLCAGGTTSNTGELFFGEGSRLTVL.

The chain joins TRBV13 to TRBJ2-2; weak D call: TRBD1 (6 bases). Per germline, CDR1 PRHDT and CDR2 FYEKMQ (reference sequence). Trimming removed 4 bases at V and 2 bases at J, with 32 bases between. CDR3 length: 22 residues. CDR3 nucleotides: TGTGCCAGCAGCTCGCGCACAGGGACGGAAGTGGAGAATAGGCAAAACACCGGGGAGCTGTTTTTT. Translating gives CASSSRTGTEVENRQNTGELFF. Filled out from reference TRBV13 and TRBJ2-2, the complete variable domain reads AAGVIQSPRHLIKEKRETATLKCYPIPRHDTVYWYQQGPGQDPQFLISFYEKMQSDKGSIPDRFSAQQFSDYHSELNMSSLELGDSALYFCASSSRTGTEVENRQNTGELFFGEGSRLTVL.

The chain employs TRBV7-2 and TRBJ2-5; the D is unclear. The CDR3 extends over 13 amino acids. Per germline, CDR1 SGHTA and CDR2 FQGNSA. With 5 bases removed from V and 1 base from J, the gap between germline ends came to 8 bases. CDR3 in DNA: TGTGCCAGCAGCCCCCGAGTCCAAGAGACCCAGTACTTC. This translates into CASSPRVQETQYF.

This clone was counted once. The V and J genes are TRBV5-1 and TRBJ2-3; D is unresolved. V shed 0 bases and J shed 6 bases, with 5 bases lying between them. From germline, CDR1 is SGHRS and CDR2 YFSETQ. The CDR3 spans 12 residues. CDR3 sequence (DNA): TGCGCCAGCAGCTTGGGTTCGGATACGCAGTATTTT. This gives the protein CASSLGSDTQYF.

CDR3 residues: CASSPGQGGPSNQPQHF. The CDR3, as DNA: TGTGCCAGCTCCCCGGGACAGGGGGGCCCAAGCAATCAGCCCCAGCATTTT. J is TRBJ1-5 and V is TRBV18; 11 positions agree with TRBD1. Germline assignment: CDR1 KGHSH and CDR2 LQKENI. After removal of 6 bases from V and 1 base from J, the junction contained 8 bases not matched to a gene. The CDR3 has 17 amino acids.

The gene calls are TRBV18 and TRBJ2-7; TRBD1 aligns across 8 bases. The CDR3 runs 13 residues. V lost 1 base, J lost 5 bases, and 1 base stayed unmatched. The germline V gene has CDR1 KGHSH and CDR2 LQKENI. CDR3 DNA sequence: TGTGCCAGCTCACCACAGACAGGGGACGAGCAGTACGTC. Translation gives CASSPQTGDEQYV.

This clone occurred once. The chain joins TRBV5-1 to TRBJ1-2; the match to TRBD1 covers 7 bases. Germline V lookup: CDR1 SGHRS, CDR2 YFSETQ. The CDR3 is 13 residues long. Losses at the gene ends were 0 bases for V and 6 bases for J; bases not matched to a gene: 2. CDR3 DNA sequence: TGCGCCAGCAGCTTGGGGGGGACAGATGGCTACACCTTC. Translated: CASSLGGTDGYTF.

This sequence joins TRBV7-2 and TRBJ1-4; D uncertain. This CDR3 spans 12 amino acids. Germline assignment: CDR1 SGHTA and CDR2 FQGNSA. V lost 8 bases to trimming and J lost 13 bases, with 17 bases between them. CDR3 DNA: TGTGCCAGCGGCTCCACTACGAAAACACTGTTTTTT. Protein product: CASGSTTKTLFF. Full variable domain (remainder filled in from reference TRBV7-2 and TRBJ1-4): GAGVSQSPSNKVTEKGKDVELRCDPISGHTALYWYRQSLGQGLEFLIYFQGNSAPDKSGLPSDRFSAERTGGSVSTLTIQRTQQEDSAVYLCASGSTTKTLFFGSGTQLSVL.

The rearrangement links TRBV19 to TRBJ2-1; possibly TRBD2 for D (6 bases). Germline V gives CDR1 LNHDA, CDR2 SQIVND (reference sequence). The CDR3 sequence is 16 residues long. Trimming removed 3 bases from V and 3 bases from J, with 15 bases in between. DNA of the CDR3: TGTGCCAGTAGTATGGAACTAGCCCTTAACTACAATGAGCAGTTCTTC. Translated, it gives CASSMELALNYNEQFF.

Only a few counts were recorded for this clone. The chain has TRBV28 and TRBJ1-3, with D perhaps matching TRBD1 (6 bases). The CDR3 totals 12 residues. Trimming removed 8 bases from V and 4 bases from J, with 9 bases in between. Germline V gene data show CDR1 as MDHEN and CDR2 as SYDVKM. In DNA form, the CDR3 reads TGTGCCAGCTGGACAGTGGGAAACACCATATATTTT. This translates into CASWTVGNTIYF.

This chain connects TRBV7-3 to TRBJ1-1; no clear D gene. CDR1 SGHTA and CDR2 FQGTGA come from the germline V gene. The ends were cut back, 5 bases at V and 5 bases at J, with 12 bases in the middle. The CDR3 loop spans 13 amino acids. CDR3 residues: CASSPSAGTEAFF. As DNA, the CDR3 is TGTGCCAGCAGCCCCTCAGCGGGGACTGAAGCTTTCTTT.

In this sample, this clone turned up once. The chain has TRBV7-8 and TRBJ2-1; no reliable D call. This CDR3 spans 15 amino acids. CDR1 and CDR2 (germline): SGHVS, FQNEAQ. Trimming left V 5 bases short and J 0 bases short, with 11 bases between. CDR3 DNA sequence: TGTGCCAGCAGCCCTTACCGGAGCTCCTACAATGAGCAGTTCTTC. Its protein is CASSPYRSSYNEQFF.

This sequence joins TRBV19 and TRBJ1-4; a weak D match, TRBD1 (5 bases). The CDR3 is 12 amino acids. V was clipped by 7 bases and J by 8 bases, with 11 bases between them. Per the germline V gene, CDR1 is LNHDA and CDR2 is SQIVND (reference sequence). The CDR3 nucleotides are TGTGCCAGTACGGGGGTCGGCGAAAAACTGTTTTTT. It encodes CASTGVGEKLFF.

The V gene is TRBV4-2, the J gene TRBJ2-5; 10 bases are shared with TRBD2. This CDR3 is built from 15 residues. Per the germline V gene, CDR1 is LGHNA and CDR2 is YNFKEQ. J lost 5 bases, V lost 5 bases, and 8 bases had no gene match. The CDR3 sequence: CASSTSGVRGETQYF. The CDR3 region has the DNA TGTGCCAGCAGCACTAGCGGGGTCAGGGGGGAGACCCAGTACTTC.

This clone came up a few times. As DNA, the CDR3 is TGTGCCAGCAGCCCAACCCAGGGGGCGAGGACTGAAGCTTTCTTT. Translating it yields CASSPTQGARTEAFF. This chain joins TRBV9 and TRBJ1-1; 8 positions match TRBD1. Trimming at V came to 4 bases and at J to 5 bases, leaving 10 bases not matched to a gene. CDR1 is SGDLS, CDR2 YYNGEE, per germline. This CDR3 region has 15 residues.

The chain is built from TRBV29-1 and TRBJ2-3; D remains ambiguous. The germline V gene encodes CDR1 SQVTM and CDR2 ANQGSEA. V was cut by 2 bases and J by 1 base, with 7 bases left in between. The CDR3 sequence is 13 residues long. The CDR3 region has the DNA TGCAGCGTTGAAATTCCCGGCACAGATACGCAGTATTTT. Protein sequence: CSVEIPGTDTQYF.

V gene TRBV18 combines with J gene TRBJ1-1, with a possible D match to TRBD1 (6 bases). This CDR3 contains 16 residues. V dropped 1 base and J dropped 1 base, with 13 bases sitting between them. Germline V gene sequence: CDR1 KGHSH, CDR2 LQKENI. CDR3 loop: CASSPRPRGTNTEAFF. CDR3 nucleotide sequence: TGTGCCAGCTCACCACGGCCAAGGGGGACGAACACTGAAGCTTTCTTT.

This clone was recorded once. The chain recombines TRBV19 with TRBJ1-4, with D perhaps matching TRBD1 (5 bases). This CDR3 has 14 amino acids. Germline-derived CDR1 and CDR2 are LNHDA and SQIVND (reference sequence). Trimming shortened V by 6 bases and J by 6 bases, and 14 bases separated the two germline ends. The CDR3 spells CASRGGTVDEKLFF. The DNA for the CDR3 is TGTGCCAGTAGGGGGGGGACCGTGGATGAAAAACTGTTTTTT.

The rearrangement uses TRBV7-8 and TRBJ1-1; 7 nucleotides align to TRBD1. The CDR3 is 15 amino acids. The V gene's germline CDR1 is SGHVS and CDR2 FQNEAQ. Trimming took 5 bases from V and 5 from J; bases not matched to a gene: 11. CDR3 DNA sequence: TGTGCCAGCAGCACCCGACAGGGACTGGGGACTGAAGCTTTCTTT. Protein sequence: CASSTRQGLGTEAFF.

V is TRBV11-3 and J is TRBJ1-1, with D uncertain. Deletions cut 5 bases from V and 1 base from J, with 8 bases between. The CDR3 runs 13 residues. CDR1 is SGHNT and CDR2 is YENEEA in the germline V gene. CDR3 loop: CASSPRRNTEAFF. The CDR3 DNA reads as TGTGCCAGCAGCCCACGGAGGAACACTGAAGCTTTCTTT.

This sequence joins TRBV7-6 and TRBJ2-7; 10 nucleotides align to TRBD1. Per germline, CDR1 SGHVS and CDR2 FNYEAQ. This CDR3 spans 15 amino acids. J was trimmed by 6 bases and V by 2 bases; bases with no gene match: 7. The CDR3, as DNA: TGTGCCAGCAGCTTAACCGGGACAGGGGAGATCGAGCAGTACTTC. This encodes CASSLTGTGEIEQYF.